This note documents a single TCR beta chain sequence. Its specificity is unknown. Sequencing was performed with immunoSEQ multiplex PCR; in TCRdb, only in-frame clones are kept and a portion is missing. This sample has around 110,000 clones; about 90% occur once, and the top ten carry around 1.5%. Second-dose intervals of approximately 4 or approximately 12 weeks were pooled. The data are from a study of T cell responses to AZD1222 COVID-19 vaccine. The CDR3 runs 16 residues. V shed 1 base and J shed 3 bases, with 13 bases lying between them. Germline CDR1 is MDHEN and CDR2 is SYDVKM. Study-level results: Vaccine-associated CD4 TCRs spanned spike, dominant at 160-218 and 743-854. In a largely white British group with more females than males, clonal diversity was possibly underestimated. Baseline seropositivity characterized only a handful of AZD1222 recipients.

Sequencing was performed on peripheral blood, taken 28 days after the second AZD1222 dose. This receptor was obtained from an adult who received the AZD1222 COVID-19 vaccine. V usage is TRBV28 and J usage is TRBJ2-4, with D perhaps matching TRBD1 or TRBD2 (5 bases each). CDR3 bases: TGTGCCAGCAGTTTATTTGGGGGTTCGGTCAAAAACATTCAGTACTTC. The encoded protein is CASSLFGGSVKNIQYF.